A single sample is the source of the 21 T cell receptor beta chains below, sequenced in a study of early stage breast cancer tumors. Generated by immunoSEQ multiplex PCR, the TCRdb table keeps only in-frame clones and is missing some. The repertoire has about 9,700 clones, about four fifths of them found once; the top ten carry 8.8%. Sequencing was carried out using normal breast tissue next to the tumor. These receptor sequences come from a person aged 40 to 50 with breast cancer.

The chain carries TRBV5-1 and TRBJ2-4, with D tentatively TRBD1 or TRBD2 (7 bases each). CDR3 length: 15 amino acids. Trimming left V 6 bases short and J 2 bases short, with 15 bases between. Per germline, CDR1 SGHRS and CDR2 YFSETQ. The chain's CDR3 is CASKREGASKNIQYF. The CDR3 DNA sequence: TGCGCCAGCAAGAGGGAGGGGGCGTCCAAAAACATTCAGTACTTC.

This clone was recorded a few times. This chain joins TRBV30 and TRBJ2-1; possible D gene TRBD2, 6 bases. The V gene lost 5 bases and the J gene lost 7 bases, with 18 bases spanning the gap. Germline V gene data show CDR1 as GTSNPN and CDR2 as SVGIG (reference sequence). There are 14 residues in the CDR3. The CDR3: CAWGVRRVGNEQFF. CDR3 coding DNA: TGTGCCTGGGGAGTACGGAGGGTGGGTAATGAGCAGTTCTTC.

This rearrangement joins TRBV27 to TRBJ2-1; TRBD2 matches at 8 bases. Germline V gene data show CDR1 as MNHEY and CDR2 as SMNVEV (reference sequence). V was clipped by 2 bases and J by 0 bases; unmatched bases: 12. This CDR3 spans 19 amino acids. The CDR3 spells CASSLGLVGGVSSYNEQFF. CDR3 coding DNA: TGTGCCAGCAGTTTAGGTTTGGTCGGGGGGGTGAGCTCCTACAATGAGCAGTTCTTC.

A single count supports this clone. The chain couples TRBV2 to TRBJ2-5; 7 positions agree with TRBD1. J lost 5 bases, V lost 7 bases, and 10 bases had no gene match. The CDR3 sequence is 14 residues long. Germline V gene lookup returns CDR1 SNHLY and CDR2 FYNNEI. CDR3 region: CASNRVLGGETQYF. CDR3 DNA: TGTGCCAGCAATCGGGTACTAGGGGGCGAGACCCAGTACTTC.

The chain has TRBV2 and TRBJ2-1; 8 bases match TRBD2. Germline lookup yields CDR1 SNHLY and CDR2 FYNNEI. V shed 5 bases and J 8 bases; nucleotides not matched to a gene: 14. This CDR3 is 16 amino acids long. CDR3 amino acids: CASSPLFAGGGYEQFF. The DNA of the CDR3 is TGTGCCAGCAGTCCCCTCTTCGCGGGAGGTGGCTATGAGCAGTTCTTC.

The rearrangement links TRBV10-3 to TRBJ2-5; D uncertain. The V end was cut by 5 bases, the J end by 2 bases, with 9 bases between. From germline, CDR1 is ENHRY and CDR2 SYGVKD. The CDR3 runs 13 residues. The CDR3: CAISSSEQETQYF. The CDR3 DNA sequence: TGTGCCATCAGTTCCTCGGAGCAAGAGACCCAGTACTTC.

The rearrangement links TRBV6-4 to TRBJ2-3, with D possibly called TRBD1 or TRBD2 (7 bases each). Germline assignment: CDR1 MRHNA and CDR2 SNTAGT. The CDR3 covers 14 residues. Trimming removed 6 bases from V and 1 base from J, with 11 bases in between. The DNA for the CDR3 is TGTGCCAGCAGCGCAGGGGGGGGCACAGATACGCAGTATTTT. Translated: CASSAGGGTDTQYF.

This chain links TRBV30 with TRBJ1-5; 8 nucleotides agree with TRBD1. Per germline, CDR1 GTSNPN and CDR2 SVGIG (reference sequence). With V trimmed by 0 bases and J by 5 bases, 3 bases remained unmatched. The CDR3 loop spans 14 amino acids. Here the CDR3 DNA reads TGTGCCTGGAGTGTACAGGGGGGGTATCAGCCCCAGCATTTT. Amino acids: CAWSVQGGYQPQHF.

The chain employs TRBV11-2 and TRBJ2-7; D remains ambiguous. Germline assignment: CDR1 SGHAT and CDR2 FQNNGV. V dropped 3 bases and J dropped 0 bases, with 3 bases sitting between them. This CDR3 comprises 12 residues. CDR3 in DNA: TGTGCCAGCAGCTTGAGCTCCTACGAGCAGTACTTC. Amino acids: CASSLSSYEQYF.

This clone has only a few counts. The chain recombines TRBV7-9 with TRBJ1-1, with D hard to call. This CDR3 region has 13 residues. The germline CDR1 and CDR2 sequences are SEHNR and FQNEAQ (reference sequence). Trimming stripped 4 bases from V and 1 base from J, with 7 bases between. The CDR3, as DNA: TGTGCCAGCAGCTACGACTGGAACACTGAAGCTTTCTTT. It codes for CASSYDWNTEAFF.

The chain is built from TRBV6-1 and TRBJ1-4, with D uncertain. The CDR3 contains 14 residues. Germline values: CDR1 MNHNS, CDR2 SASEGT. V was clipped by 1 base and J by 4 bases, with 7 bases between them. The CDR3 region is CASSEEGFNEKLFF. In DNA form, the CDR3 reads TGTGCCAGCAGTGAAGAGGGCTTTAATGAAAAACTGTTTTTT.

Written as DNA, the CDR3 is TGTGCCAGCAGCTCCGACGAGCGGGTCGAAAAACTGTTTTTT. It yields the protein CASSSDERVEKLFF. The rearrangement uses TRBV7-8 and TRBJ1-4; D uncertain. Trimming took 4 bases from V and 8 from J, leaving 14 bases between them. CDR1 SGHVS and CDR2 FQNEAQ come from the germline V gene. The CDR3 covers 14 residues.

CDR3 sequence (DNA): TGTGCCAGCAGCTCGGGACGAGATGAGCAGTTCTTC. Residues: CASSSGRDEQFF. The chain recombines TRBV11-2 with TRBJ2-1, with D perhaps matching TRBD1 or TRBD2 (5 bases each). The CDR3 extends over 12 amino acids. The germline gives CDR1 SGHAT, CDR2 FQNNGV. The V end lost 4 bases, the J end lost 8 bases, and 9 bases lay between the germline ends.

This sequence joins TRBV18 and TRBJ2-1; D might be TRBD2 (6 bases). This CDR3 contains 17 residues. V lost 0 bases and J 8 bases, leaving 20 bases between the germline ends. The germline V gene encodes CDR1 KGHSH and CDR2 LQKENI. CDR3 residues: CASSPPVGRGNFDEQFF. CDR3 bases: TGTGCCAGCTCACCACCGGTCGGTCGCGGGAATTTTGATGAGCAGTTCTTC. Combining the CDR3 with reference TRBV18 and TRBJ2-1 gives the whole variable domain NAGVMQNPRHLVRRRGQEARLRCSPMKGHSHVYWYRQLPEEGLKFMVYLQKENIIDESGMPKERFSAEFPKEGPSILRIQQVVRGDSAAYFCASSPPVGRGNFDEQFFGPGTRLTVL.

The chain couples TRBV10-2 to TRBJ2-1; no clear D. The germline V gene encodes CDR1 WSHSY and CDR2 SAAADI. Trimming took off 0 bases at V and 5 bases at J, with 11 bases between the two ends. The CDR3 is 15 residues long. CDR3 sequence (DNA): TGCGCCAGCAGTGAGTCAGGCCTAGTGAACAATGAGCAGTTCTTC. It specifies CASSESGLVNNEQFF.

This clone was detected only once. V is TRBV27 and J is TRBJ2-7, with 7 nucleotides matching TRBD1. Per germline, CDR1 MNHEY and CDR2 SMNVEV (reference sequence). The CDR3 consists of 15 residues. V shed 3 bases, J shed 0 bases, and the junction held 5 bases outside the gene matches. The CDR3 coding sequence is TGTGCCAGCAGTTTCTTCGGGACAGCCTCCTACGAGCAGTACTTC. Amino acids: CASSFFGTASYEQYF.

The gene calls are TRBV11-1 and TRBJ2-1; D is undetermined. This CDR3 has 14 amino acids. Between the trimmed V and J ends, which lost 5 bases and 8 bases, there was a span of 16 bases. From germline, CDR1 is SGHAT and CDR2 FQDESV (reference sequence). DNA for the CDR3: TGTGCCAGCAGCCCCGGGTCTAAGCGCGATGAGCAGTTCTTC. Translation gives CASSPGSKRDEQFF. The full variable domain, with the rest looked up from reference TRBV11-1 and TRBJ2-1, is EAEVAQSPRYKITEKSQAVAFWCDPISGHATLYWYRQILGQGPELLVQFQDESVVDDSQLPKDRFSAERLKGVDSTLKIQPAELGDSAMYLCASSPGSKRDEQFFGPGTRLTVL.

The chain combines TRBV12-5 with TRBJ2-3; D not resolved. The CDR3 contains 12 residues. The ends were cut back, 4 bases at V and 4 bases at J, with 6 bases in the middle. CDR1 and CDR2 (germline): LGHNT, FRNRAP. The CDR3 sequence is CASGSNADTQYF. The DNA for the CDR3 is TGTGCTAGTGGTTCCAATGCAGATACGCAGTATTTT.

This chain uses TRBV19 with TRBJ2-5; TRBD2 matches at 13 bases. CDR3 size: 15 residues. Germline CDR1 is LNHDA and CDR2 is SQIVND (reference sequence). The V gene end was trimmed by 5 bases and the J gene end by 2 bases; junction bases not matched to a gene: 2. CDR3 nucleotide sequence: TGTGCCAGTAGTTCGGGACTAGCGGGGCAAGAGACCCAGTACTTC. Translation gives CASSSGLAGQETQYF.

This clone ranks as medium-sized. The rearrangement links TRBV2 to TRBJ2-7; 11 bases fit TRBD1. V lost 0 bases, J lost 3 bases, and 1 base stayed unmatched. There are 15 residues in the CDR3. Germline V gene sequence: CDR1 SNHLY, CDR2 FYNNEI. CDR3 nucleotide sequence: TGTGCCAGCAGTGAAGCGGGGACAGGGGGCTACGAGCAGTACTTC. It codes for CASSEAGTGGYEQYF.

The rearrangement links TRBV5-1 to TRBJ2-3; 10 bases fit TRBD2. V was pared by 3 bases and J by 5 bases, with 9 bases of the junction left unmatched. The CDR3 extends over 16 amino acids. Germline V gene lookup returns CDR1 SGHRS and CDR2 YFSETQ. This chain's CDR3 is CASSYVAGGGGDTQYF. CDR3 DNA sequence: TGCGCCAGCAGCTACGTAGCGGGAGGTGGGGGAGATACGCAGTATTTT.